The 17 T cell receptor beta chains below were found in one sample sequenced in a study of cytomegalovirus exposure and HLA in healthy donors. PCR primers comprised 60 Vbeta and 13 Jbeta primers. Method: immunoSEQ multiplex PCR; TCRdb's copy keeps in-frame clones and lacks some. The sample consists of around 120,000 clones, 80% of them appearing once. Sequencing was carried out using PBMCs. The receptors here all came from a male donor in good health and CMV-seronegative.

CDR3 sequence reads: CASSQTHGQLDYGYTF. DNA of the CDR3: TGTGCCAGCAGCCAGACTCATGGACAGCTCGACTATGGCTACACCTTC. V gene TRBV4-2 combines with J gene TRBJ1-2, with D possibly matching TRBD1 (6 bases). This CDR3 has 16 amino acids. The germline V and J ends were trimmed by 3 bases and 3 bases, with 17 bases remaining between them. Germline CDR1 LGHNA, CDR2 YNFKEQ.

The chain is built from TRBV6-4 and TRBJ2-3; 11 positions match TRBD1. The CDR3 has 16 amino acids. Trimming at V came to 2 bases and at J to 4 bases, leaving 5 bases not matched to a gene. CDR1 MRHNA and CDR2 SNTAGT come from the germline V gene. The CDR3 nucleotides read TGTGCCAGCAGTGACACCCCGGGACAGGGGGCAGATACGCAGTATTTT. It specifies CASSDTPGQGADTQYF.

This clone was seen just once. This chain connects TRBV10-3 to TRBJ2-7, with 7 bases aligning to TRBD2. CDR3 length equals 14 residues. The J segment lost 7 bases and the V segment lost 2 bases, leaving 8 bases of the junction unmatched. CDR1 is ENHRY, CDR2 SYGVKD, per germline. The CDR3 protein is CAISETRAGSEQYF. For the CDR3, the DNA is TGTGCCATCAGTGAGACTCGAGCGGGGAGTGAGCAGTACTTC.

This clone appeared once. The chain joins TRBV4-1 to TRBJ2-7, with 9 nucleotides matching TRBD1. Germline V gene lookup returns CDR1 MGHRA and CDR2 YSYEKL. CDR3 length: 16 residues. V lost 1 base to trimming and J lost 3 bases; unmatched junction nucleotides: 7. The CDR3 protein is CASSQVTGTGHYEQYF. CDR3 DNA: TGCGCCAGCAGCCAAGTTACCGGGACAGGGCACTACGAGCAGTACTTC.

The chain employs TRBV7-2 and TRBJ2-7; tentatively, D is TRBD1 (5 bases). The CDR3 totals 14 residues. V lost 5 bases and J lost 1, with 12 bases in between. Germline V gene data show CDR1 as SGHTA and CDR2 as FQGNSA. The CDR3 is CASSPQTASYEQYF. Here the CDR3 DNA reads TGTGCCAGCAGCCCGCAGACAGCGTCCTACGAGCAGTACTTC.

The chain joins TRBV5-4 to TRBJ2-2; 7 nucleotides match TRBD2. CDR1 is SGHNT and CDR2 is YYREEE in the germline V gene (reference sequence). This CDR3 has 16 residues. The V and J ends lost 3 bases and 0 bases, in that order; junction bases with no gene match: 5. CDR3 sequence: CASSWGGGANTGELFF. The CDR3 nucleotides read TGTGCCAGCAGCTGGGGCGGGGGTGCGAACACCGGGGAGCTGTTTTTT.

The chain is built from TRBV4-2 and TRBJ1-6, with D possibly matching TRBD1 (5 bases). The CDR3 is made up of 17 amino acids. The germline V gene has CDR1 LGHNA and CDR2 YNFKEQ. V was shortened by 0 bases and J by 8 bases, with 17 bases between the two germline ends. Written as DNA, the CDR3 is TGTGCCAGCAGCCAAGAACTTATGCCGACAGTTGATTCACCCCTCCACTTT. Translated: CASSQELMPTVDSPLHF.

The gene calls are TRBV6-1 and TRBJ1-4; 9 bases are a match to TRBD1. The J segment lost 8 bases and the V segment lost 6 bases, leaving 10 bases of the junction unmatched. Germline V gene data show CDR1 as MNHNS and CDR2 as SASEGT. The CDR3 contains 15 residues. In DNA form, the CDR3 reads TGTGCCAGCAGACGGATGGGACAGGGTGTGGAAAAACTGTTTTTT. Protein sequence: CASRRMGQGVEKLFF.

Comment on this clone: The junction departs from the called germline gene at one end, perhaps through a read error. CDR3 nucleotide sequence: TGTGCCTGGAGTTGGGGCCTCTCTGGGGCCAACGGCCTGACTTTC. This gives the protein CAWSWGLSGANGLTF. The chain joins TRBV30 to TRBJ2-6; D may be TRBD1 (5 bases). Germline lookup yields CDR1 GTSNPN and CDR2 SVGIG (reference sequence). CDR3 size: 15 residues. The full variable domain, in which reference TRBV30 and TRBJ2-6 provide the parts outside the CDR3, is SQTIHQWPATLVQPVGSPLSLECTVEGTSNPNLYWYRQAAGRGLQLLFYSVGIGQISSEVPQNLSASRPQDRQFILSSKKLLLSDSGFYLCAWSWGLSGANGLTFGAGSRLTVL.

This clone has only a few counts. The chain is built from TRBV4-2 and TRBJ2-7, with TRBD2 as a possible D gene (6 bases). V lost 2 bases to trimming and J lost 6 bases, with 11 bases between them. The CDR3 spans 13 residues. In germline, CDR1 is LGHNA, CDR2 YNFKEQ. The CDR3 bases are TGTGCCAGCAGCCAAACAACTAGCCGCGAGCAGTACTTC. This translates into CASSQTTSREQYF.

V usage is TRBV2 and J usage is TRBJ1-5; D uncertain. CDR3 length equals 14 residues. V was clipped by 0 bases and J by 5 bases, with 8 bases between them. Germline V gene sequence: CDR1 SNHLY, CDR2 FYNNEI. The CDR3 DNA sequence: TGTGCCAGCAGTGAAGCACTCCCGGATCAGCCCCAGCATTTT. This codes for CASSEALPDQPQHF. The variable domain in full, with the rest retrieved from reference TRBV2 and TRBJ1-5, is EPEVTQTPSHQVTQMGQEVILRCVPISNHLYFYWYRQILGQKVEFLVSFYNNEISEKSEIFDDQFSVERPDGSNFTLKIRSTKLEDSAMYFCASSEALPDQPQHFGDGTRLSIL.

The J gene is TRBJ1-4, the V gene TRBV7-9; 9 positions match TRBD1. J was trimmed by 6 bases and V by 7 bases; bases with no gene match: 9. This CDR3 has 15 amino acids. The germline V gene has CDR1 SEHNR and CDR2 FQNEAQ (reference sequence). CDR3 loop: CASNKDRGSDEKLFF. In DNA, the CDR3 is TGTGCCAGCAACAAGGACAGGGGAAGCGATGAAAAACTGTTTTTT.

This clone appeared a few times. J is TRBJ2-1 and V is TRBV30, with D uncertain. The CDR3 covers 11 residues. The V and J ends lost 0 bases and 6 bases respectively, with 3 bases between them. Germline V gene data show CDR1 as GTSNPN and CDR2 as SVGIG (reference sequence). CDR3 region: CAWSVLNEQFF. For the CDR3, the DNA is TGTGCCTGGAGTGTACTCAATGAGCAGTTCTTC.

This chain links TRBV11-2 with TRBJ2-4; D is perhaps TRBD1 (6 bases). The CDR3 covers 17 residues. Germline V lookup: CDR1 SGHAT, CDR2 FQNNGV. V lost 2 bases and J 5 bases, leaving 19 bases between the germline ends. CDR3 residues: CASSLRSYRDTQNIQYF. Here the CDR3 DNA reads TGTGCCAGCAGCTTAAGATCTTATCGGGACACCCAAAACATTCAGTACTTC.

J is TRBJ2-7 and V is TRBV6-1; no reliable D call. V lost 2 bases to trimming and J lost 3 bases, with 11 bases between them. This CDR3 has 14 residues. From germline, CDR1 is MNHNS and CDR2 SASEGT. The CDR3 DNA reads TGTGCCAGCAGTGAACTGAACAGCTACTACGAGCAGTACTTC. Protein: CASSELNSYYEQYF.

This clone was seen more than once but under ten times. The chain carries TRBV2 and TRBJ1-1; no clear D gene. The V gene's germline CDR1 is SNHLY and CDR2 FYNNEI. V lost 6 bases, J lost 5 bases, and 22 bases lay in between. The CDR3 contains 16 residues. CDR3 sequence reads: CASSDDLRGGGTEAFF. The CDR3 DNA sequence: TGTGCCAGCAGCGATGACCTACGCGGTGGTGGGACTGAAGCTTTCTTT. Using reference TRBV2 and TRBJ1-1 for the parts outside the CDR3, the full variable domain is EPEVTQTPSHQVTQMGQEVILRCVPISNHLYFYWYRQILGQKVEFLVSFYNNEISEKSEIFDDQFSVERPDGSNFTLKIRSTKLEDSAMYFCASSDDLRGGGTEAFFGQGTRLTVV.

The V call is TRBV5-6, the J call TRBJ1-2, with TRBD1 matching over 8 bases. The CDR3 runs 15 residues. CDR1 and CDR2 from the germline V gene are SGHDT and YYEEEE. The V and J ends lost 0 bases and 5 bases, in that order; junction bases with no gene match: 6. The CDR3 region is CASSLDRGDLYGYTF. DNA for the CDR3: TGTGCCAGCAGCTTGGACAGGGGGGACCTTTATGGCTACACCTTC.